The sequence of this TCR beta chain was determined in a study of T and B cells in COVID-19 patients. About the research overall: At median age roughly 35 years, recovered patients were younger than active-infection patients at about 67. Of approximately 19 active-infection patients, 12 were critically ill with mechanical ventilation or extracorporeal membrane oxygenation. Points from the study as a whole: In COVID-19 patients, T cell receptor beta variable and joining gene use was reportedly strongly skewed. No sequencing was yet done of CD4+, regulatory or CD8+ subsets, or of SARS-CoV-2-responsive or tetramer+ sorted cells.

From blood, about 250-550 ng of genomic DNA served as TRB template. TRB rearrangements were amplified by multiplex PCR with BIOMED2 TRB-A/B primers. Using its own MiXCR run on the multiplex PCR reads, TCRdb lists one record per CDR3 protein. The sample lists about 5,300 distinct CDR3 sequences, about a fifth occurring once. V lost 1 base, J lost 2 bases, and 3 bases stayed unmatched. Germline loops: CDR1 SGHTA, CDR2 FQGNSA. The CDR3 consists of 15 residues. This clonotype showed up many times. The antigen is undetermined. The source material was blood. The rearrangement joins TRBV7-2 to TRBJ2-5; TRBD1 matches 8 bases. This TCR came from a human donor with active COVID-19. The chain's CDR3 is CASSLVDRAQETQYF. CDR3 DNA: TGTGCCAGCAGCTTAGTGGACAGGGCACAAGAGACCCAGTACTTC.